The T cell receptor (beta chain) under discussion was sequenced for a study of Graves' ophthalmopathy and Graves' hyperthyroidism. Across the study: Untreated patients at initial diagnosis provided peripheral blood. General study results and limits: Ophthalmopathy progression cases were predicted by the model with 70.59% sensitivity and about 72% specificity.

The authors amplified TCR beta CDR3 regions, and they did so from RNA transcripts for repertoire sequencing. HTBI primers primed a first-round RT-PCR, and a second-round multiplex PCR followed. TCRdb recomputed calls from the multiplex PCR reads with MiXCR, one row per CDR3 protein. The data contain approximately 700,000 distinct CDR3 sequences, roughly 41% of them singletons. From fresh peripheral blood, about 10 ml in volume, the PBMCs were obtained. The germline V and J ends were trimmed by 4 bases and 8 bases, with 5 bases remaining between them. Germline-derived CDR1 and CDR2 are SEHNR and FQNEAQ (reference sequence). The CDR3 totals 11 residues. This clonotype has ten or more counts. As yet, its antigen is unknown.

This receptor was identified in an adult man with Graves' ophthalmopathy. The rearrangement uses TRBV7-9 and TRBJ1-4, with no clear D. Sequenced input: peripheral blood. CDR3 region: CASSSTEKLFF. CDR3 bases: TGTGCCAGCAGCTCAACGGAAAAACTGTTTTTT. Using reference TRBV7-9 and TRBJ1-4 for the parts outside the CDR3, the full variable domain is DTGVSQNPRHKITKRGQNVTFRCDPISEHNRLYWYRQTLGQGPEFLTYFQNEAQLEKSRLLSDRFSAERPKGSFSTLEIQRTEQGDSAMYLCASSSTEKLFFGSGTQLSVL.